These 5 T cell receptor beta chains were all obtained from the same sample, sequenced in a study of blood T cell repertoires in COVID-19. Profiled with immunoSEQ multiplex PCR; TCRdb holds only in-frame clones, not every one. The sample holds over 200,000 clones, roughly four fifths seen once. The sequencing input was peripheral blood. All receptors derive from a woman aged 45-65 years with active or convalescent COVID-19.

This chain links TRBV11-3 with TRBJ2-1; D is ambiguous. V shed 5 bases and J shed 2 bases, with 13 bases lying between them. This CDR3 has 15 residues. CDR1 is SGHNT and CDR2 is YENEEA in the germline V gene. The CDR3 DNA is TGTGCCAGCAGCCCAAGAGGAAAGGCCTACAATGAGCAGTTCTTC. This codes for CASSPRGKAYNEQFF.

This chain uses TRBV11-2 with TRBJ2-7; 8 bases map to TRBD1. CDR3 length: 16 residues. The V gene end was trimmed by 1 base and the J gene end by 2 bases; junction bases not matched to a gene: 7. The germline V gene has CDR1 SGHAT and CDR2 FQNNGV. Here the CDR3 reads CASSLGTGRVPYEQYV. CDR3 nucleotides: TGTGCCAGCAGCTTAGGGACAGGGAGAGTCCCCTACGAGCAGTACGTC.

The chain recombines TRBV11-3 with TRBJ2-1; 12 nucleotides agree with TRBD2. Trimming removed 5 bases from V and 5 bases from J; junction bases left unmatched: 7. This CDR3 contains 16 residues. Germline V CDR1 and CDR2: SGHNT, YENEEA. The CDR3 region is CASSARTSGAHNEQFF. The CDR3 bases are TGTGCCAGCAGCGCTCGGACTAGCGGGGCCCACAATGAGCAGTTCTTC. The full variable domain, its missing parts supplied by reference TRBV11-3 and TRBJ2-1, is EAGVVQSPRYKIIEKKQPVAFWCNPISGHNTLYWYLQNLGQGPELLIRYENEEAVDDSQLPKDRFSAERLKGVDSTLKIQPAELGDSAVYLCASSARTSGAHNEQFFGPGTRLTVL.

The rearrangement links TRBV5-4 to TRBJ1-2; the match to TRBD1 covers 8 bases. The CDR3 covers 13 residues. Trimming cost V 4 bases and J 13 bases; bases outside gene matches: 12. Germline loops: CDR1 SGHNT, CDR2 YYREEE (reference sequence). The CDR3 loop is CASSGRTGTSPTF. The CDR3 coding sequence is TGTGCCAGCAGCGGGAGGACAGGGACCTCCCCCACCTTC.

The chain uses TRBV10-3 and TRBJ2-5; 10 nucleotides align to TRBD2. The CDR3 totals 17 residues. Losses at the gene ends were 0 bases for V and 4 bases for J; bases not matched to a gene: 8. Germline V gene sequence: CDR1 ENHRY, CDR2 SYGVKD. The CDR3 DNA sequence: TGTGCCATCAGTGAGTCCCTGGCTAGCGGGGGAGGAGAGACCCAGTACTTC. This codes for CAISESLASGGGETQYF.